Following are 24 T cell receptor beta chains from one sample sequenced in a study of cytomegalovirus exposure and HLA in healthy donors. The primer mix had 60 Vbeta and 13 Jbeta primers. This table comes from immunoSEQ multiplex PCR, and its TCRdb copy is limited to in-frame clones, with some not included. The profile shows about 150,000 clones, 70% to 80% of them singletons. The sequenced sample was PBMCs. The receptor source for this set is a man over 45 in good health and CMV-seropositive.

In regard to this clone: One junction end disagrees with the germline gene, perhaps due to a read error. This specimen includes other DNA sequences encoding the same CDR3. The chain recombines TRBV6-5 with TRBJ2-5; D may be TRBD2 (5 bases). Germline lookup yields CDR1 MNHEY and CDR2 SVGAGI. This CDR3 is 16 amino acids long. The CDR3 sequence: CASSYSIITRQETQYF. CDR3 DNA: TGCGCCAGCAGTTACTCGATAATTACTAGGCAAGAGACCCAGTACTTC.

V and J are TRBV29-1 and TRBJ2-2; possible D gene TRBD1, 6 bases. Trimming left V 6 bases short and J 6 bases short, with 14 bases between. The CDR3 runs 13 residues. CDR1 and CDR2 from the germline V gene are SQVTM and ANQGSEA. CDR3 region: CSVSPDSSGELFF. The CDR3 nucleotides are TGCAGCGTCTCCCCGGACAGTTCCGGGGAGCTGTTTTTT.

The chain links TRBV11-2 to TRBJ2-5; 9 bases match TRBD2. From germline, CDR1 is SGHAT and CDR2 FQNNGV. This CDR3 is 15 amino acids long. Trimming removed 1 base from V and 5 bases from J; junction bases left unmatched: 5. This CDR3 is CASSLGGTSRETQYF. The CDR3 DNA reads TGTGCCAGCAGCTTAGGTGGGACTAGCCGGGAGACCCAGTACTTC.

The J gene is TRBJ2-6, the V gene TRBV5-1; D is undetermined. The germline V gene encodes CDR1 SGHRS and CDR2 YFSETQ. The CDR3 sequence is 13 residues long. Between the trimmed V and J ends, which lost 6 bases and 2 bases, there was a span of 6 bases. The CDR3 DNA reads as TGCGCCAGCATGTTCACTGGGGCCAACGTCCTGACTTTC. Its translation: CASMFTGANVLTF. The whole variable domain, remainder taken from reference TRBV5-1 and TRBJ2-6, is KAGVTQTPRYLIKTRGQQVTLSCSPISGHRSVSWYQQTPGQGLQFLFEYFSETQRNKGNFPGRFSGRQFSNSRSEMNVSTLELGDSALYLCASMFTGANVLTFGAGSRLTVL.

The J gene is TRBJ1-1, the V gene TRBV19; no definite D call. V was clipped by 3 bases and J by 3 bases, with 14 bases between them. The length of the CDR3 is 15 residues. The V gene's germline CDR1 is LNHDA and CDR2 SQIVND (reference sequence). DNA for the CDR3: TGTGCCAGTAGTATGATTTGGAGTTCGGACACTGAAGCTTTCTTT. This codes for CASSMIWSSDTEAFF. The full variable domain, its missing parts supplied by reference TRBV19 and TRBJ1-1, is DGGITQSPKYLFRKEGQNVTLSCEQNLNHDAMYWYRQDPGQGLRLIYYSQIVNDFQKGDIAEGYSVSREKKESFPLTVTSAQKNPTAFYLCASSMIWSSDTEAFFGQGTRLTVV.

This chain links TRBV5-1 with TRBJ2-1; D perhaps matches TRBD2 (6 bases). V lost 1 base and J 4 bases, leaving 15 bases between the germline ends. The CDR3 is made up of 16 amino acids. CDR1 and CDR2 from the germline V gene are SGHRS and YFSETQ. Written as DNA, the CDR3 is TGCGCCAGCAGCTTGAACGGCGGAGGGACGTACAATGAGCAGTTCTTC. The encoded protein is CASSLNGGGTYNEQFF.

Notes on this clone: Sequence at one end of the junction differs from germline and may be a read error. This chain uses TRBV7-7 with TRBJ2-5; D is ambiguous. This CDR3 contains 13 residues. Looked up from germline, CDR1 is SSHAT and CDR2 is FNYEAQ (reference sequence). In DNA, the CDR3 is TGTGCTAGCAGCTTAGAGCGTCTGGAGACCCAGTACTTC. Amino acid sequence: CASSLERLETQYF.

This sequence joins TRBV19 and TRBJ1-1, with a weak D call TRBD1 (6 bases). V lost 1 base and J lost 0, with 18 bases in between. The germline V gene has CDR1 LNHDA and CDR2 SQIVND (reference sequence). The CDR3 length is 18 residues. CDR3 residues: CASSIALGGRFMNTEAFF. The CDR3 nucleotides are TGTGCCAGTAGTATAGCATTGGGGGGGCGTTTCATGAACACTGAAGCTTTCTTT.

V and J are TRBV11-2 and TRBJ2-7, with 14 positions matching TRBD2. V trimming: 3 bases; J trimming: 3 bases; junction bases outside the gene matches: 1. The germline V gene encodes CDR1 SGHAT and CDR2 FQNNGV. The CDR3 is 15 amino acids. CDR3 loop: CASSFGTSGSYEQYF. The CDR3 DNA reads as TGTGCCAGCAGCTTCGGGACTAGCGGGAGCTACGAGCAGTACTTC.

J is TRBJ2-2 and V is TRBV10-1; TRBD1 agrees at 7 bases. Looked up from germline, CDR1 is WNHNN and CDR2 is SYGVQD (reference sequence). V trimming: 6 bases; J trimming: 6 bases; junction bases outside the gene matches: 1. This CDR3 is built from 12 residues. CDR3 region: CASRGTAGELFF. CDR3 in DNA: TGCGCCAGCAGAGGGACAGCCGGGGAGCTGTTTTTT.

V usage is TRBV5-1 and J usage is TRBJ2-1; 10 bases agree with TRBD1. Trimming took 8 bases from V and 3 from J; bases not matched to a gene: 11. The germline CDR1 and CDR2 sequences are SGHRS and YFSETQ. This CDR3 has 16 amino acids. Written as DNA, the CDR3 is TGCGCCAGTAGTTCCGGGACAGGGGTTTTCTACAATGAGCAGTTCTTC. Translated: CASSSGTGVFYNEQFF.

The V and J genes are TRBV6-6 and TRBJ1-5; D unclear. The V end lost 7 bases, the J end lost 0 bases, and 13 bases lay between the germline ends. The CDR3 runs 15 residues. Germline values: CDR1 MNHNY, CDR2 SVGAGI (reference sequence). CDR3 sequence (DNA): TGTGCCAGCACTCCCCTCCGGGGTAGCAATCAGCCCCAGCATTTT. Residues: CASTPLRGSNQPQHF.

The chain recombines TRBV5-1 with TRBJ2-7; 7 bases fit TRBD2. V gave up 0 bases and J gave up 3 bases; unmatched junction bases: 6. The CDR3 is 15 residues long. Germline CDR1 and CDR2: SGHRS and YFSETQ. For the CDR3, the DNA is TGCGCCAGCAGCTTGGGACTAGCCGGGAACTACGAGCAGTACTTC. It translates to CASSLGLAGNYEQYF.

This chain connects TRBV4-1 to TRBJ1-2, with 7 bases aligning to TRBD1. Germline V gives CDR1 MGHRA, CDR2 YSYEKL. The CDR3 extends over 15 amino acids. The trim removed 4 bases at V and 0 bases at J, leaving 5 bases unmatched. DNA for the CDR3: TGCGCCAGCAGCCCTAGACAGGGCTCTAACTATGGCTACACCTTC. Translated, it gives CASSPRQGSNYGYTF.

This chain uses TRBV5-4 with TRBJ1-1, with 9 bases that match TRBD1. The CDR3 has 15 residues. Germline V gene lookup returns CDR1 SGHNT and CDR2 YYREEE (reference sequence). Losses at the gene ends were 4 bases for V and 3 bases for J; bases not matched to a gene: 7. The CDR3 reads CASSPRDRVDTEAFF. CDR3 DNA sequence: TGTGCCAGCAGCCCCCGGGACAGGGTTGACACTGAAGCTTTCTTT.

The chain uses TRBV9 and TRBJ2-3; D ambiguous. Trimming removed 4 bases from V and 4 bases from J, with 4 bases in between. CDR1 and CDR2 from the germline V gene are SGDLS and YYNGEE. There are 11 residues in the CDR3. The CDR3 coding sequence is TGTGCCAGCAGCCCGTCAGATACGCAGTATTTT. Translating it yields CASSPSDTQYF. The full variable domain, rest sourced from reference TRBV9 and TRBJ2-3, is DSGVTQTPKHLITATGQRVTLRCSPRSGDLSVYWYQQSLDQGLQFLIQYYNGEERAKGNILERFSAQQFPDLHSELNLSSLELGDSALYFCASSPSDTQYFGPGTRLTVL.

The V and J genes are TRBV11-3 and TRBJ2-2; TRBD2 might be the D (5 bases). The CDR3 has 14 amino acids. V dropped 5 bases and J dropped 2 bases, with 9 bases sitting between them. Germline V gene data show CDR1 as SGHNT and CDR2 as YENEEA. This CDR3 reads CASSRDYNTGELFF. The CDR3 region has the DNA TGTGCCAGCAGCCGCGACTATAACACCGGGGAGCTGTTTTTT.

The chain uses TRBV10-3 and TRBJ2-1; 14 nucleotides match TRBD2. This CDR3 comprises 15 residues. Germline CDR1 reads ENHRY; CDR2 reads SYGVKD. After removal of 7 bases from V and 3 bases from J, the junction contained 2 bases not matched to a gene. CDR3 bases: TGTGCCATCACCGGGACTAGCGGGAGCTACAATGAGCAGTTCTTC. Translating it yields CAITGTSGSYNEQFF.

This chain joins TRBV5-5 and TRBJ2-1, with a possible D match to TRBD2 (6 bases). Germline V gene sequence: CDR1 SGHKS, CDR2 YYEKEE (reference sequence). This CDR3 comprises 15 residues. The ends were cut back, 7 bases at V and 6 bases at J, with 20 bases in the middle. CDR3 bases: TGTGCCAGCTGTCTCTTAGCGGTCAGCCCCAATGAGCAGTTCTTC. Amino acids: CASCLLAVSPNEQFF.

The J gene is TRBJ2-7, the V gene TRBV10-3; 14 bases align to TRBD2. The CDR3 is 17 residues long. CDR1 and CDR2 (germline): ENHRY, SYGVKD. The J segment lost 2 bases and the V segment lost 4 bases, leaving 7 bases of the junction unmatched. For the CDR3, the DNA is TGTGCCATCAGTGGAGGGACTAGCGGGAGAGTAACCTACGAGCAGTACTTC. Translated, it gives CAISGGTSGRVTYEQYF.

The V gene is TRBV5-1, the J gene TRBJ1-1, with D possibly TRBD1 on 6 matching bases. Germline values: CDR1 SGHRS, CDR2 YFSETQ. Trimming pared 4 bases from V and 3 bases from J, leaving 10 bases between. The CDR3 length is 13 residues. CDR3 bases: TGCGCCAGCAGCCCCCGGACAGACACTGAAGCTTTCTTT. Protein sequence: CASSPRTDTEAFF. The full variable domain, its missing parts supplied by reference TRBV5-1 and TRBJ1-1, is KAGVTQTPRYLIKTRGQQVTLSCSPISGHRSVSWYQQTPGQGLQFLFEYFSETQRNKGNFPGRFSGRQFSNSRSEMNVSTLELGDSALYLCASSPRTDTEAFFGQGTRLTVV.

The chain recombines TRBV28 with TRBJ1-4, with a weak D call TRBD1 (5 bases). Trimming left V 2 bases short and J 7 bases short, with 11 bases between. This CDR3 spans 14 amino acids. Germline assignment: CDR1 MDHEN and CDR2 SYDVKM. The CDR3 coding sequence is TGTGCCAGCAGTTTACAGGGTCGAAGTGAAAAACTGTTTTTT. This sequence encodes CASSLQGRSEKLFF.

As for this clone: The DNA is omitted, as the CDR3 cannot be located on it reliably, and the CDR3 follows TCRdb's listing. The CDR3 is CASSPAARGVLTF. The chain couples TRBV7-6 to TRBJ2-6; the table names TRBD2, a call not compared with the DNA. The CDR3 has 13 amino acids, counting both end residues. Germline V CDR1 and CDR2: SGHVS, FNYEAQ.

The chain employs TRBV6-4 and TRBJ2-3, with 8 positions matching TRBD2. This CDR3 region has 16 residues. V trimming: 4 bases; J trimming: 1 base; junction bases outside the gene matches: 7. Germline V gives CDR1 MRHNA, CDR2 SNTAGT. The CDR3 here is CASSATSGRGTDTQYF. CDR3 coding DNA: TGTGCCAGCAGTGCAACTAGCGGTAGAGGCACAGATACGCAGTATTTT.